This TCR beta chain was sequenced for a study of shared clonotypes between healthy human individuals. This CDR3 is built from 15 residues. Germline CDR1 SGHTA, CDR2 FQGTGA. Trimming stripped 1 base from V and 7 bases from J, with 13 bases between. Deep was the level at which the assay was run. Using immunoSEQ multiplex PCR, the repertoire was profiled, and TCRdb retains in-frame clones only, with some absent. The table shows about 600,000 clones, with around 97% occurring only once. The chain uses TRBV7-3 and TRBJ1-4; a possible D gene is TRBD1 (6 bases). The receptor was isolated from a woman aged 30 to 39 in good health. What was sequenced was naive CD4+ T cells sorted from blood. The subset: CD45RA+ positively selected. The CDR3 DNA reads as TGTGCCAGCAGCTTAAGTTTAGGGGGTAGTGAAAAACTGTTTTTT. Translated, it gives CASSLSLGGSEKLFF.